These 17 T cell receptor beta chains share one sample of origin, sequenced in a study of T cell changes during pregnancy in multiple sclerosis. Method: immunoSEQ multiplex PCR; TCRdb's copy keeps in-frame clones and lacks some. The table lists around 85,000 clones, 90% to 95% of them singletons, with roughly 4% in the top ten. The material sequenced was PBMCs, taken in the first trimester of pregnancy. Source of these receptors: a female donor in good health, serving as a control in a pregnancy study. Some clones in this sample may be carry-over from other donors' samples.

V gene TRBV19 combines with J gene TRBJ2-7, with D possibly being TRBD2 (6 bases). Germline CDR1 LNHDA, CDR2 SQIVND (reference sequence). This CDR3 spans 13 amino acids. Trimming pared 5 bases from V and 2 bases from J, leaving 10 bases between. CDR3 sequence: CASSPSGAYEQYF. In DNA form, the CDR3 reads TGTGCCAGTAGTCCTTCGGGGGCCTACGAGCAGTACTTC.

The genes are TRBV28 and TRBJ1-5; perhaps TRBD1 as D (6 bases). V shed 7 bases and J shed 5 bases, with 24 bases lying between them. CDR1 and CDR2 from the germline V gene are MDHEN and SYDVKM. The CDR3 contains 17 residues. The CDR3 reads CASKGGGGVRFYQPQHF. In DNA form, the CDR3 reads TGTGCCAGCAAGGGAGGGGGAGGCGTACGGTTTTATCAGCCCCAGCATTTT.

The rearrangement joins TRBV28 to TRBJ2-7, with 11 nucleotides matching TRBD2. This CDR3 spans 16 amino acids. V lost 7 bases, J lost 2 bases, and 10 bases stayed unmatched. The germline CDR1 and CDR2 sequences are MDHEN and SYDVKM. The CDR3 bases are TGTGCCAGCACCCATCTAGCGGGGGGTCCCACCTACGAGCAGTACTTC. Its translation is CASTHLAGGPTYEQYF.

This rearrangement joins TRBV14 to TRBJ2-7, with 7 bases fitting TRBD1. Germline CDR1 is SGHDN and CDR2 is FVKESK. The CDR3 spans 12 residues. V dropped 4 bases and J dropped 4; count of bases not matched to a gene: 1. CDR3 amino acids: CASSLTGYEQYF. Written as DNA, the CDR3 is TGTGCCAGCAGCCTGACAGGGTACGAGCAGTACTTC.

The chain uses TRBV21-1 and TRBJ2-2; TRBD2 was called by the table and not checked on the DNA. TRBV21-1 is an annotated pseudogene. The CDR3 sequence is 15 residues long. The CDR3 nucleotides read TGTGCCAGCAGCAAAGGAGCGGGGGGGCCCGGGGAGCTGTTTTTT. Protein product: CASSKGAGGPGELFF.

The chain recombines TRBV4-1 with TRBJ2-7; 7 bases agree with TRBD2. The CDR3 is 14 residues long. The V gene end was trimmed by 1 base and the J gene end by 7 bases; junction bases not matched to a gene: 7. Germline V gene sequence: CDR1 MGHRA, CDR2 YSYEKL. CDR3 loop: CASSQAASAGEQYF. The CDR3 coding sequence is TGCGCCAGCAGCCAAGCTGCCTCAGCGGGAGAGCAGTACTTC.

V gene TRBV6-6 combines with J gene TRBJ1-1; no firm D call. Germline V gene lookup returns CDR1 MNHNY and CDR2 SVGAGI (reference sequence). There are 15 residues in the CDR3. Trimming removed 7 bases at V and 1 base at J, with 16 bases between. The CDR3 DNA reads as TGTGCCAGCACCACCCGACGGCAGGAGAACACTGAAGCTTTCTTT. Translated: CASTTRRQENTEAFF.

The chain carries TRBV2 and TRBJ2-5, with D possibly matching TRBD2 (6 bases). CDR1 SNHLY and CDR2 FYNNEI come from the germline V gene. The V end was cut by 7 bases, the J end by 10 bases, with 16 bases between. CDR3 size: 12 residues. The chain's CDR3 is CASTGVRALQYF. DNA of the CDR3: TGTGCCAGCACGGGAGTAAGGGCCCTCCAGTACTTC.

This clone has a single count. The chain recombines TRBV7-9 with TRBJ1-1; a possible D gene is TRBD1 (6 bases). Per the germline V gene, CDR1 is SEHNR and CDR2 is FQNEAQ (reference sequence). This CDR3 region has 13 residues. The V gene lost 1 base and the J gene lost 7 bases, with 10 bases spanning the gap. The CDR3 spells CASSLGGDIEAFF. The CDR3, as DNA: TGTGCCAGCAGCTTAGGAGGGGACATTGAAGCTTTCTTT.

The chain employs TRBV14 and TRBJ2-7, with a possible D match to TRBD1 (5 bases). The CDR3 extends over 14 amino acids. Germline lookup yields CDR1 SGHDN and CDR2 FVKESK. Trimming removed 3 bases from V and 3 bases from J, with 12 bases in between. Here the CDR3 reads CASSQDTAYYEQYF. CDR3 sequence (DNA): TGTGCCAGCAGCCAGGACACAGCATACTACGAGCAGTACTTC.

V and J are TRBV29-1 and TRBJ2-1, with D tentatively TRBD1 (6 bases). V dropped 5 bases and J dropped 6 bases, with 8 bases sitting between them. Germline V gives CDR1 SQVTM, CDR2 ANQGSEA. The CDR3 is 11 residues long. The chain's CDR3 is CSVQGSNEQFF. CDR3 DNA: TGCAGCGTTCAGGGGAGCAATGAGCAGTTCTTC.

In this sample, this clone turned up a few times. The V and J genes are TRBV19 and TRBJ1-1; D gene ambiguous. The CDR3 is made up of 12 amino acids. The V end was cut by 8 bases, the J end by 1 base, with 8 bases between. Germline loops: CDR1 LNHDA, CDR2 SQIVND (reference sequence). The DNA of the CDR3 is TGTGCCAGTCATATCGGGAACACTGAAGCTTTCTTT. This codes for CASHIGNTEAFF.

The CDR3 region has the DNA TGTGCCAGCAGCTTAGCCCCGGCTAGCGGGCGTTACAATGAGCAGTTCTTC. Its translation is CASSLAPASGRYNEQFF. V gene TRBV11-2 combines with J gene TRBJ2-1, with 8 bases fitting TRBD2. The germline V gene encodes CDR1 SGHAT and CDR2 FQNNGV. This CDR3 region has 17 residues. V lost 1 base and J lost 4; bases outside the gene matches: 9.

CDR3 bases: TGTGCCAGCAGTTCTAGCGGGGGTAGGAATGAGCAGTTCTTC. It codes for CASSSSGGRNEQFF. The V and J genes are TRBV6-6 and TRBJ2-1, with 10 positions matching TRBD2. The germline V gene has CDR1 MNHNY and CDR2 SVGAGI (reference sequence). The length of the CDR3 is 14 residues. Unmatched junction bases numbered 4, after V lost 4 bases and J lost 7 bases.

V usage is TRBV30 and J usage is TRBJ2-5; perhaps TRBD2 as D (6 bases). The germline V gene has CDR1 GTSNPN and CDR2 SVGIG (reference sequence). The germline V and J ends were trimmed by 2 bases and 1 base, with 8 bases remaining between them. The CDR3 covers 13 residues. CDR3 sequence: CAWSRDSQETQYF. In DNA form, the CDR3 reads TGTGCCTGGAGTCGGGACTCCCAAGAGACCCAGTACTTC.

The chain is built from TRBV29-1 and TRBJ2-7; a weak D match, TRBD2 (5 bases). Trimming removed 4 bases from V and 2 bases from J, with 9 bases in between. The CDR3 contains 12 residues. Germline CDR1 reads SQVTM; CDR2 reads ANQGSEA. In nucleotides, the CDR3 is TGCAGCGTTGTAGACGGGACCTACGAGCAGTACTTC. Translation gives CSVVDGTYEQYF.

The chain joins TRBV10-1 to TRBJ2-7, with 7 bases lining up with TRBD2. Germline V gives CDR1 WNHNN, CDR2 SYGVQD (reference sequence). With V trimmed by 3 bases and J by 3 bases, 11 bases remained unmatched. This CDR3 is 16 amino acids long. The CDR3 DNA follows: TGCGCCAGCAGTGATCGGCTAGCGGAAACCTTCTACGAGCAGTACTTC. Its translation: CASSDRLAETFYEQYF.